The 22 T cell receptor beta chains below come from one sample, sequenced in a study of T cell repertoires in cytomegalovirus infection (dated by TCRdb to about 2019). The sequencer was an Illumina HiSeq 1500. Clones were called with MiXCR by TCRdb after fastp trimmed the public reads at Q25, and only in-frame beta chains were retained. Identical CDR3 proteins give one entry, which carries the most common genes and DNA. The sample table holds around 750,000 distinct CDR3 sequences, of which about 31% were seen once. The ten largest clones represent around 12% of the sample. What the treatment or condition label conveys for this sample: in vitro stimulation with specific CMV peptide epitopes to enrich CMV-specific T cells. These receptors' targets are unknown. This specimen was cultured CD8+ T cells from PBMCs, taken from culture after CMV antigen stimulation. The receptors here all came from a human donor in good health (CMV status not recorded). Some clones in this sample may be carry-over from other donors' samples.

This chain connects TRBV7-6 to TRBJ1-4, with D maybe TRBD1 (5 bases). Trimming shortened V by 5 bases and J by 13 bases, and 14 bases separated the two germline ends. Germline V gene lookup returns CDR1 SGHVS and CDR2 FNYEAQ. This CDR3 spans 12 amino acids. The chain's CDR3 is CASSPLDGALFF. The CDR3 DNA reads TGTGCCAGCAGCCCCCTAGACGGGGCACTGTTTTTT.

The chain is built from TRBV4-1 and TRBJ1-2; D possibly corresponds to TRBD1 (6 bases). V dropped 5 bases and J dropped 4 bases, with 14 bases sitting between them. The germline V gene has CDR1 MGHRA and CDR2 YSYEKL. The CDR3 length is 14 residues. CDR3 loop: CASSNRTVLYGYTF. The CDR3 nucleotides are TGCGCCAGCAGCAACAGGACAGTTCTCTATGGCTACACCTTC.

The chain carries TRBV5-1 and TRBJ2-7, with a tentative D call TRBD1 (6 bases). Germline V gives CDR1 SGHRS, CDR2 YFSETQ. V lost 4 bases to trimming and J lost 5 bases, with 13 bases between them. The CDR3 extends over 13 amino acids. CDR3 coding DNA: TGCGCCAGCAGCCCCAGGGGTTACAACGAGCAGTACTTC. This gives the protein CASSPRGYNEQYF.

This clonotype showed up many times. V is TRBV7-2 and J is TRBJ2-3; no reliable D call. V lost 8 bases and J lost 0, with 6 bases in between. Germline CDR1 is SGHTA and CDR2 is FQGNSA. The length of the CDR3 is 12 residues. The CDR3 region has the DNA TGTGCCAGCGGGCTGAGCACAGATACGCAGTATTTT. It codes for CASGLSTDTQYF.

This CDR3 reads CASSVEDRDYGYTF. CDR3 bases: TGTGCCAGCAGCGTCGAGGACAGAGACTATGGCTACACCTTC. The chain has TRBV9 and TRBJ1-2, with D perhaps matching TRBD1 (6 bases). From germline, CDR1 is SGDLS and CDR2 YYNGEE. The V end lost 2 bases, the J end lost 3 bases, and 11 bases lay between the germline ends. The CDR3 sequence is 14 residues long. The whole variable domain, remainder taken from reference TRBV9 and TRBJ1-2, is DSGVTQTPKHLITATGQRVTLRCSPRSGDLSVYWYQQSLDQGLQFLIQYYNGEERAKGNILERFSAQQFPDLHSELNLSSLELGDSALYFCASSVEDRDYGYTFGSGTRLTVV.

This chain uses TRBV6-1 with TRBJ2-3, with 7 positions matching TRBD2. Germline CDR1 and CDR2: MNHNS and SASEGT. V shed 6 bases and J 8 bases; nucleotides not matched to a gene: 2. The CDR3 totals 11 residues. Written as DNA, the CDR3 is TGTGCCAGCAGATGGGGGGGTACGCAGTATTTT. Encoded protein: CASRWGGTQYF.

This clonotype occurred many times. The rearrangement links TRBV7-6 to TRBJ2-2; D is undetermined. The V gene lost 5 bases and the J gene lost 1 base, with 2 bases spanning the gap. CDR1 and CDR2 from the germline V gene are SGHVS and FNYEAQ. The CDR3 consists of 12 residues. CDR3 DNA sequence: TGTGCCAGCAGCATGAACACCGGGGAGCTGTTTTTT. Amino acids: CASSMNTGELFF.

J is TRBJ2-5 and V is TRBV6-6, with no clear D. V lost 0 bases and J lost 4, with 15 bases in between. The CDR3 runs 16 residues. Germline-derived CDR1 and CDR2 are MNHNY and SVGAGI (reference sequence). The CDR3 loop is CASSYSSSDLGETQYF. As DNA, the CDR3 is TGTGCCAGCAGTTACTCATCCTCGGACCTTGGAGAGACCCAGTACTTC.

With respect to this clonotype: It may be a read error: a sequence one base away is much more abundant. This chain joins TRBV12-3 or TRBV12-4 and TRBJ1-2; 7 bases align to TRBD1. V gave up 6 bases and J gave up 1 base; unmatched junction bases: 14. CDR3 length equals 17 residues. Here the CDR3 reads CASSPISGQEYNYGYTF. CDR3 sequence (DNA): TGTGCCAGCAGCCCTATCTCCGGACAGGAGTATAACTATGGCTACACCTTC.

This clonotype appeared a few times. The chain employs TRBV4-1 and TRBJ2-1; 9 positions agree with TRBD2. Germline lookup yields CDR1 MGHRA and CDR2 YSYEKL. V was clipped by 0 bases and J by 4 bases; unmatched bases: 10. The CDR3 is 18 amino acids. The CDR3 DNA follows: TGCGCCAGCAGCCAAGATACCCCCCTAGCGGGGCCTTACAATGAGCAGTTCTTC. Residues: CASSQDTPLAGPYNEQFF.

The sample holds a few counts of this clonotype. CDR3 protein: CASSDIWANTEAFF. Written as DNA, the CDR3 is TGTGCCAGCAGTGATATTTGGGCCAACACTGAAGCTTTCTTT. The chain carries TRBV25-1 and TRBJ1-1; D not certain. This CDR3 spans 14 amino acids. Germline V gene sequence: CDR1 MGHDK, CDR2 SYGVNS. V lost 3 bases to trimming and J lost 2 bases, with 10 bases between them. The full variable domain, its missing parts supplied by reference TRBV25-1 and TRBJ1-1, is EADIYQTPRYLVIGTGKKITLECSQTMGHDKMYWYQQDPGMELHLIHYSYGVNSTEKGDLSSESTVSRIRTEHFPLTLESARPSHTSQYLCASSDIWANTEAFFGQGTRLTVV.

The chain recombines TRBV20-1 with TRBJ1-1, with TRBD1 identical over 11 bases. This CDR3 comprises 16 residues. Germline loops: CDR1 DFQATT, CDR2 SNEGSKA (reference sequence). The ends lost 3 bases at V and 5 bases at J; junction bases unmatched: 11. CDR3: CSARGGQGARGTEAFF. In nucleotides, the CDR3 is TGCAGTGCTAGGGGCGGACAGGGGGCACGAGGAACTGAAGCTTTCTTT.

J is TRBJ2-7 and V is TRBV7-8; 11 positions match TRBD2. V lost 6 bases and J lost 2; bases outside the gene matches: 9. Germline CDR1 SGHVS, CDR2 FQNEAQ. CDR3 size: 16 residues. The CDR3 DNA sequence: TGTGCCAGCAGTCTCGGCGGACTAGCGGGTCCCTACGAGCAGTACTTC. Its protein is CASSLGGLAGPYEQYF.

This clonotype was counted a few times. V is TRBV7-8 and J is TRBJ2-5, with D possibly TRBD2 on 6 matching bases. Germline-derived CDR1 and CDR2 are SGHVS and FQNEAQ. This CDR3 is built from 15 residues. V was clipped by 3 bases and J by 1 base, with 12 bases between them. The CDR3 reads CASSFLSTSQETQYF. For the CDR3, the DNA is TGTGCCAGCAGCTTCCTATCGACTAGCCAAGAGACCCAGTACTTC.

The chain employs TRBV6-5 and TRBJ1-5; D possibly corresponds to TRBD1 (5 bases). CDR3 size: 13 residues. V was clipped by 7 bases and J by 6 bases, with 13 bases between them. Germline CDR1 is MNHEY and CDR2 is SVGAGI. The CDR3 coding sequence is TGTGCCAGCATGGGGGGTCGGGGTCAGCCCCAGCATTTT. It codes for CASMGGRGQPQHF.

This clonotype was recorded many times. CDR3 in DNA: TGTGCCAGCAGCCTCCGGACTGGAGGCTACGACGAGCAGTACTTC. Its translation: CASSLRTGGYDEQYF. The chain is built from TRBV7-2 and TRBJ2-7, with D possibly TRBD2 on 5 matching bases. In germline, CDR1 is SGHTA, CDR2 FQGNSA. The V end lost 5 bases, the J end lost 5 bases, and 19 bases lay between the germline ends. The CDR3 length is 15 residues.

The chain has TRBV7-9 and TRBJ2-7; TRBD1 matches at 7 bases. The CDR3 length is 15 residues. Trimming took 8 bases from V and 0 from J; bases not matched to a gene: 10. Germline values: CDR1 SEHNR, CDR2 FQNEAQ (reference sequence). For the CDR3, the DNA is TGTGCCAGCGGGGGAACCGGGACAGACTCCTACGAGCAGTACGTC. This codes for CASGGTGTDSYEQYV.

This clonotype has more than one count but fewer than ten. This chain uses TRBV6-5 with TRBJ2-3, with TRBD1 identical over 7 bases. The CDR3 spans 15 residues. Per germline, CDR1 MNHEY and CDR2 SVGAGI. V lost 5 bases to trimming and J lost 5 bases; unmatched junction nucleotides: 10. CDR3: CASSLQGNFGDTQYF. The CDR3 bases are TGTGCCAGCAGTCTACAGGGGAACTTCGGAGATACGCAGTATTTT.

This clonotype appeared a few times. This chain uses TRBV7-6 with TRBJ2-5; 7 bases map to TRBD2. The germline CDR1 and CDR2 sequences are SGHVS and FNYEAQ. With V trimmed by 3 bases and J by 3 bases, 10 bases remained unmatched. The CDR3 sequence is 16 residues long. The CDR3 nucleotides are TGTGCCAGCAGCTTGGGGACGGGACTACTGGAAGAGACCCAGTACTTC. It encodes CASSLGTGLLEETQYF. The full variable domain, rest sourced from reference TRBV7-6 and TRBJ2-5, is GAGVSQSPRYKVTKRGQDVALRCDPISGHVSLYWYRQALGQGPEFLTYFNYEAQQDKSGLPNDRFSAERPEGSISTLTIQRTEQRDSAMYRCASSLGTGLLEETQYFGPGTRLLVL.

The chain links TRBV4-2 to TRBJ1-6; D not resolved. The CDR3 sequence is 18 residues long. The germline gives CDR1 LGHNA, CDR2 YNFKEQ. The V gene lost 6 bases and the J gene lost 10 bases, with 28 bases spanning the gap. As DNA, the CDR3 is TGTGCCAGCAGTCATCCTCCAGCCGCGGTTCTTCTGAGGTCACCCCTCCACTTT. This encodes CASSHPPAAVLLRSPLHF.

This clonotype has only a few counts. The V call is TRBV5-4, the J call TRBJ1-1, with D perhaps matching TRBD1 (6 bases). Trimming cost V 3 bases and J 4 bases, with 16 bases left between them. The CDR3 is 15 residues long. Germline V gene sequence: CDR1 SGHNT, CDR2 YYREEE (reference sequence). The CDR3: CASSSGAGMGTEAFF. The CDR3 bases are TGTGCCAGCAGCTCGGGGGCAGGGATGGGCACTGAAGCTTTCTTT. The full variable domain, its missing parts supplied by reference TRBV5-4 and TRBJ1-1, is ETGVTQSPTHLIKTRGQQVTLRCSSQSGHNTVSWYQQALGQGPQFIFQYYREEENGRGNFPPRFSGLQFPNYSSELNVNALELDDSALYLCASSSGAGMGTEAFFGQGTRLTVV.

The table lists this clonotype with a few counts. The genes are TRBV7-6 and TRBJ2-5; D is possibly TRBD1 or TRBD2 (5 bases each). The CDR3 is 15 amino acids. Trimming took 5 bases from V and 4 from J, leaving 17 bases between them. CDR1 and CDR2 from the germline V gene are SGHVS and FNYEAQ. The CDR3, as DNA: TGTGCCAGCAGCCAGCCGGGAAGAGGGGCAGAGACCCAGTACTTC. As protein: CASSQPGRGAETQYF.